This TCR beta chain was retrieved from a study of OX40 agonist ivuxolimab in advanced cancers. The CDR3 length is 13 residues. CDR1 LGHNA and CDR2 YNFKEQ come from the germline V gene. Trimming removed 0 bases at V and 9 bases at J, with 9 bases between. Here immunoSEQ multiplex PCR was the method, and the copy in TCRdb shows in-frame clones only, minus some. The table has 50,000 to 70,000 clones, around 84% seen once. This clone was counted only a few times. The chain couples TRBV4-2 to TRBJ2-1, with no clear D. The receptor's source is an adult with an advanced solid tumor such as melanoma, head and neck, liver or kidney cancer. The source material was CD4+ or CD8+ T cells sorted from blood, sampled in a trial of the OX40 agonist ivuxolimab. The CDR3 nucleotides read TGTGCCAGCAGCCAAGATATAAGTGGTGAGCAGTTCTTC. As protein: CASSQDISGEQFF.